This T cell receptor (beta chain) originates from a study of cytomegalovirus exposure and HLA in healthy donors. Concerning this clone itself: No antigen is known for it.

Germline assignment: CDR1 LGHNA and CDR2 YSLEER. The CDR3 sequence is 16 residues long. The junction had 3 bases not matched to a gene; V was cut back by 3 bases and J by 2 bases. Study-wide results and limits: Using the classifier, cytomegalovirus status was reportedly diagnosed with high specificity and sensitivity.

Assay used: immunoSEQ multiplex PCR; TCRdb lists only in-frame clones, some missing. The sample includes 150,000 to 200,000 clones, 65% to 90% of them seen just once. V and J are TRBV4-3 and TRBJ2-6; 8 bases are a match to TRBD1. The clonotype comes from a woman under 30 in good health and CMV-seronegative. The sequenced material came from PBMCs. The CDR3 coding sequence is TGCGCCAGCAGCCAGGCAGGGGGCGCTGGGGCCAACGTCCTGACTTTC. Its protein product is CASSQAGGAGANVLTF.